This entry lists 7 T cell receptor beta chains sequenced from one sample in a study of T-cell memory formation after mild COVID-19. TCRdb reprocessed the 5' RACE reads via MiXCR and lists one record per CDR3 protein. The sample contains some 120,000 distinct CDR3 sequences, 15% to 20% of which appear only once. Sequencing was performed on PBMCs or a T cell subset sorted from them (not recorded which). The receptors here all came from a man younger than 35 who had mild COVID-19 (a few samples of this study predate the infection). Cell type and time point are not known.

This clonotype was counted a few times. V and J are TRBV6-2 or TRBV6-3 and TRBJ2-3; TRBD2 matches 11 bases. The CDR3 consists of 15 residues. Germline values: CDR1 MNHEY, CDR2 SVGEGT. With V trimmed by 0 bases and J by 6 bases, 2 bases remained unmatched. The CDR3 sequence is CASSYSGTSGDTQYF. CDR3 DNA sequence: TGTGCCAGCAGTTACTCGGGGACTAGCGGTGATACGCAGTATTTT.

A single count supports this clonotype. The V call is TRBV3-1, the J call TRBJ2-3; perhaps TRBD1 as D (6 bases). V dropped 4 bases and J dropped 0 bases, with 17 bases sitting between them. The CDR3 extends over 17 amino acids. The germline gives CDR1 LGHDT, CDR2 YNNKEL (reference sequence). The CDR3: CASSLSLDRSSTDTQYF. The CDR3 DNA reads TGTGCCAGCAGCCTAAGCCTGGACAGATCTAGCACAGATACGCAGTATTTT.

This clonotype came up many times. The chain employs TRBV7-6 and TRBJ2-1; either TRBD1 or TRBD2 may supply D (5 bases each). This CDR3 has 16 residues. Germline V gene lookup returns CDR1 SGHVS and CDR2 FNYEAQ. V lost 5 bases, J lost 7 bases, and 21 bases lay in between. In DNA, the CDR3 is TGTGCCAGCAGCGTACTAGGTAGTATCAAGGGGAATGAGCAGTTCTTC. It yields the protein CASSVLGSIKGNEQFF.

This clonotype was observed at least ten times. This chain links TRBV7-2 with TRBJ2-3; TRBD2 matches 9 bases. V was clipped by 4 bases and J by 4 bases; unmatched bases: 6. Germline CDR1 reads SGHTA; CDR2 reads FQGNSA. This CDR3 has 15 residues. Here the CDR3 DNA reads TGTGCCAGCAGCTGGGCTAGCGGGGTTGCAGATACGCAGTATTTT. Its translation is CASSWASGVADTQYF. The whole variable domain, remainder taken from reference TRBV7-2 and TRBJ2-3, is GAGVSQSPSNKVTEKGKDVELRCDPISGHTALYWYRQSLGQGLEFLIYFQGNSAPDKSGLPSDRFSAERTGGSVSTLTIQRTQQEDSAVYLCASSWASGVADTQYFGPGTRLTVL.

This clonotype turned up a few times. The rearrangement joins TRBV6-2 or TRBV6-3 to TRBJ1-5, with D uncertain. Looked up from germline, CDR1 is MNHEY and CDR2 is SVGEGT. Trimming pared 2 bases from V and 5 bases from J, leaving 7 bases between. The CDR3 runs 13 residues. CDR3: CASSYAVHQPQHF. The CDR3, as DNA: TGTGCCAGCAGTTACGCAGTACATCAGCCCCAGCATTTT.

V usage is TRBV7-9 and J usage is TRBJ2-3; unclear D gene. Germline CDR1 reads SEHNR; CDR2 reads FQNEAQ (reference sequence). Trimming removed 1 base from V and 0 bases from J, with 2 bases in between. The CDR3 is made up of 13 amino acids. The CDR3 DNA is TGTGCCAGCAGCTTAGAGAGCACAGATACGCAGTATTTT. Protein product: CASSLESTDTQYF.

This clonotype showed up just a few times. The V gene is TRBV6-5, the J gene TRBJ2-7, with 9 bases lining up with TRBD2. This CDR3 has 17 amino acids. J was trimmed by 0 bases and V by 0 bases; bases with no gene match: 6. From germline, CDR1 is MNHEY and CDR2 SVGAGI. DNA of the CDR3: TGTGCCAGCAGTTACTCGTTCAGCGGGGGGACCTCCTACGAGCAGTACTTC. It codes for CASSYSFSGGTSYEQYF.